This is a list of T cell receptor beta chains from one sample in a study of blood T cell repertoires in COVID-19. Data came from immunoSEQ multiplex PCR; TCRdb stores just in-frame clones and leaves some out. The repertoire holds approximately 280,000 clones, with approximately 85% as singletons. The material sequenced was peripheral blood. These receptors were collected from a man between 18 and 29 years old with active or convalescent COVID-19. Both conserved end residues are part of each CDR3. Each record gives: clone size, D gene, J gene, V gene, CDR3 DNA, CDR3 protein. A D gene is named only where the DNA matches it firmly. Clone size appears in some rows only: once, few, many, or a class for an expanded clone.

>NA|TRBD2|TRBJ2-7|TRBV18
TGTGCCAGCTCACCGTACGCGGGGGGTAGCTCCTACGAGCAGTACTTC
CASSPYAGGSSYEQYF
>NA|NA|TRBJ1-5|TRBV9
TGTGCCAGCAGCACAAAAAACCCCCAAAGCAATCAGCCCCAGCATTTT
CASSTKNPQSNQPQHF
>NA|TRBD1|TRBJ1-1|TRBV5-1
TGCGCCAGCAGCATCTTACAGGGGCGGGGCACTGAAGCTTTCTTT
CASSILQGRGTEAFF
>NA|NA|TRBJ2-5|TRBV3-1/TRBV3-2
TGTGCCAGCAGCCCGGGGGGCCGAGAGACCCAGTACTTC
CASSPGGRETQYF
>NA|NA|TRBJ1-1|TRBV5-1
TGCGCCAGCAGTTTTACTCCAGGTGAAGCTTTCTTT
CASSFTPGEAFF
>NA|TRBD1|TRBJ1-4|TRBV5-5
TGTGCCAGCAGGTCCGGGACAGGGAGGGGAAGTGAAAAACTGTTTTTT
CASRSGTGRGSEKLFF
>NA|TRBD1|TRBJ2-2|TRBV9
TGTGCCAGCAGCGACGGCGGACAGGGCGCGAACACCGGGGAGCTGTTTTTT
CASSDGGQGANTGELFF
>NA|TRBD2|TRBJ2-1|TRBV11-2
TGTGCCAGCAGCCCCTACACCGGGACTAGCGGGGGGGCCAGGAATGAGCAGTTCTTC
CASSPYTGTSGGARNEQFF
>NA|NA|TRBJ2-7|TRBV10-2
TGCGCCAGCAGAGCTGGACAGAGAAATTCCTACGAGCAGTACTTC
CASRAGQRNSYEQYF
>NA|TRBD1|TRBJ2-7|TRBV19
TGTGCCAGTAGTCCCGGGACAGGCTCCTACGAGCAGTACTTC
CASSPGTGSYEQYF
>NA|TRBD1|TRBJ2-3|TRBV6-4
TGTGCCAGCAGTGGACAGGGGACAGATACGCAGTATTTT
CASSGQGTDTQYF
>NA|TRBD2|TRBJ2-3|TRBV3-1/TRBV3-2
TGTGCCAGCAGCCCTCGGACTAGCGGGGGGCTTGGAGATACGCAGTATTTT
CASSPRTSGGLGDTQYF
>NA|NA|TRBJ1-1|TRBV19
TGTGCCAGTGGGTATAGCAACACTGAAGCTTTCTTT
CASGYSNTEAFF
>NA|NA|TRBJ2-7|TRBV7-6
TGTGCCAGCAGCTACCAGGGGCCAGGAAGCTCCTACGAGCAGTACTTC
CASSYQGPGSSYEQYF
>NA|TRBD1|TRBJ2-7|TRBV27
TGTGCCAGCAGCCTACAGACAGGGGGATACGAGCAGTACTTC
CASSLQTGGYEQYF
>few|TRBD1|TRBJ1-2|TRBV5-4
TGTGCCAGCAGCAGCCGGGACAGGAACTATGGCTACACCTTC
CASSSRDRNYGYTF
>NA|TRBD1|TRBJ1-4|TRBV3-1/TRBV3-2
TGTGCCAGCAGCCAACGTATATACAGGGGGCGAGCTAATGAAAAACTGTTTTTT
CASSQRIYRGRANEKLFF
>NA|TRBD1|TRBJ2-7|TRBV30
TGTGCCTGGAGTCCGGGACAGGGGCCCGGCGAGCAGTACTTC
CAWSPGQGPGEQYF
>NA|NA|TRBJ2-7|TRBV4-3
TGCGCCAGCAGCCAAGAGCGAATCATTACCTACGAGCAGTACTTC
CASSQERIITYEQYF
>NA|TRBD1|TRBJ2-5|TRBV9
TGTGCCAGCAGCGTTGGACAGGGGAAGAAGACCCAGTACTTC
CASSVGQGKKTQYF
>NA|TRBD1|TRBJ1-2|TRBV7-8
TGTGCCAGCAGCCTAAACAAAGGACAGGGTGGCTACACCTTC
CASSLNKGQGGYTF
>NA|NA|TRBJ1-3|TRBV29-1
TGCAGCGTCGCTAAACAGGCTAGCTCTGGAAACACCATATATTTT
CSVAKQASSGNTIYF
>NA|NA|TRBJ2-6|TRBV13
TGTGCCAGCAGCTCAGACAGCTCTGGGGCCAACGTCCTGACTTTC
CASSSDSSGANVLTF
>NA|TRBD2|TRBJ2-7|TRBV4-1
TGCGCCAGCAGCCAACTAACTAGCGGGGGGCTGTACGAGCAGTACTTC
CASSQLTSGGLYEQYF
>NA|TRBD1|TRBJ2-3|TRBV4-1
TGCGCCAGCAGCCAAGGGCCAGGGGGTACCAACACAGATACGCAGTATTTT
CASSQGPGGTNTDTQYF
>NA|NA|TRBJ2-7|TRBV13
TGTGCCAGCAGCTTAGTCGAGGGGGGGAGCCCCTACGAGCAGTACTTC
CASSLVEGGSPYEQYF
>NA|TRBD1|TRBJ2-3|TRBV27
TGTGCCAGCAGCGAGGGACAGGGAGAAGATACGCAGTATTTT
CASSEGQGEDTQYF
>once|TRBD2|TRBJ2-7|TRBV5-4
TGTGCCAGCAGCCGCGGGGCGACTAGCGGGGGCACCTACGAGCAGTACTTC
CASSRGATSGGTYEQYF
>NA|NA|TRBJ2-1|TRBV7-2
TGTGCCAGCAGCTTAGGTTCTTCCCGCTACAATGAGCAGTTCTTC
CASSLGSSRYNEQFF
>NA|TRBD1|TRBJ1-5|TRBV19
TGTGCCAGCGACCGACAGGGGAATCAGCCCCAGCATTTT
CASDRQGNQPQHF
>NA|NA|TRBJ1-5|TRBV6-5
TGTGCCAGCAGTTTTACAGGGAAATATAGCAATCAGCCCCAGCATTTT
CASSFTGKYSNQPQHF
>NA|NA|TRBJ2-1|TRBV7-5
TGTGCCAGAAGCTCTTCGGCCAGCGGGGGGGCAAATGAGCAGTTCTTC
CARSSSASGGANEQFF
>NA|TRBD1|TRBJ1-3|TRBV5-4
TGTGCCAGCAGCCTGGACAGGGTCGGTTCTGGAAACACCATATATTTT
CASSLDRVGSGNTIYF
>once|NA|TRBJ2-4|TRBV28
TGTGCCAGCAGTGAACTTCTAGCCAAAAACATTCAGTACTTC
CASSELLAKNIQYF
>once|NA|TRBJ2-7|TRBV9
TGTGCCAGCAGCGTAGGTGGCGGGGGCGCGTGGGAGCAGTACTTC
CASSVGGGGAWEQYF
>NA|TRBD1|TRBJ1-2|TRBV12-3/TRBV12-4
TGTGCCAGCAGGTCCGGGACAGGGAAACACACCTTC
CASRSGTGKHTF